Listed below are T cell receptor beta chains from one sample, sequenced in a study of OX40 agonist ivuxolimab in advanced cancers. Data came from immunoSEQ multiplex PCR; TCRdb stores just in-frame clones and leaves some out. The repertoire includes around 40,000 clones, 85% to 90% of them detected once, and approximately 12% sits in the top ten. The sequencing used CD4+ or CD8+ T cells sorted from blood, collected in a trial of the OX40 agonist ivuxolimab. All receptors derive from an adult with an advanced solid tumor such as melanoma, head and neck, liver or kidney cancer. The CDR3 runs from the conserved cysteine through the conserved F or W. A D gene is named only where the DNA matches it firmly. Clone size appears in some rows only: once, few, many, or a class for an expanded clone.

CASGRETLQETQYF,TGTGCCAGCGGGCGGGAGACCCTCCAAGAGACCCAGTACTTC,once,TRBJ2-5,TRBD2,TRBV7-9
CASSRGRDGYTF,TGTGCCAGCAGCAGGGGCCGGGATGGCTACACCTTC,NA,TRBJ1-2,NA,TRBV11-2
CASSSRGGGVNEQYF,TGTGCCAGCAGCTCCCGTGGAGGGGGCGTCAACGAGCAGTACTTC,NA,TRBJ2-7,NA,TRBV11-2
CASSQELLKGRLSPEQFF,TGTGCCAGCAGCCAAGAGCTACTCAAGGGCCGACTGTCCCCTGAGCAGTTCTTC,NA,TRBJ2-1,NA,TRBV4-2
CASSLPDQPQHF,TGTGCCAGCAGTTTACCTGATCAGCCCCAGCATTTT,NA,TRBJ1-5,NA,TRBV28
CASSPYRGVDTEAFF,TGTGCCAGCAGTCCGTACCGAGGGGTCGACACTGAAGCTTTCTTT,once,TRBJ1-1,NA,TRBV28
CSGVGTSMTYNEQFF,TGCAGCGGCGTGGGGACGTCAATGACCTACAATGAGCAGTTCTTC,NA,TRBJ2-1,NA,TRBV29-1
CASSLGPTSTDTQYF,TGCGCCAGCAGCTTGGGACCCACTAGCACAGATACGCAGTATTTT,NA,TRBJ2-3,NA,TRBV5-1
CASTTWGGNSYNEQFF,TGTGCCAGCACTACTTGGGGCGGGAACTCCTACAATGAGCAGTTCTTC,NA,TRBJ2-1,NA,TRBV27
CASSLRDMDGYTF,TGTGCCAGCAGCCTCCGGGACATGGATGGCTACACCTTC,once,TRBJ1-2,NA,TRBV5-4
CASSLVGHWAGGYTF,TGTGCCAGCAGCTTAGTGGGACATTGGGCAGGCGGCTACACCTTC,NA,TRBJ1-2,NA,TRBV7-1
CASSESGRENTEAFF,TGCGCCAGCAGTGAATCTGGACGGGAGAACACTGAAGCTTTCTTT,few,TRBJ1-1,NA,TRBV10-1
CAWSSDHKGTQYF,TGTGCCTGGAGTAGCGACCATAAGGGTACGCAGTATTTT,NA,TRBJ2-3,NA,TRBV30
CAWSPPGYTF,TGTGCCTGGAGTCCCCCCGGCTACACCTTC,NA,TRBJ1-2,NA,TRBV30
CASSLGGQGGQPQHF,TGTGCCAGCAGTTTAGGGGGACAGGGAGGTCAGCCCCAGCATTTT,NA,TRBJ1-5,TRBD1,TRBV27
CASSSGTGSSYEQYF,TGTGCTAGCAGCTCTGGGACAGGGAGCTCCTACGAGCAGTACTTC,once,TRBJ2-7,TRBD1,TRBV7-7
CASGSGLTEAFF,TGCGCCAGCGGTTCAGGGCTAACTGAAGCTTTCTTT,NA,TRBJ1-1,NA,TRBV4-1
CASSQLWPTSGTGDTQYF,TGCGCCAGCAGCCAACTCTGGCCCACTAGCGGAACTGGAGATACCCAGTACTTC,NA,TRBJ2-5,TRBD2,TRBV4-1
CASSYSVGGGEQYF,TGTGCCAGCAGTTACTCGGTTGGGGGTGGCGAGCAGTACTTC,NA,TRBJ2-7,NA,TRBV6-5
CASSPGSRSGNQPQHF,TGTGCCAGCAGCCCCGGATCTCGTTCGGGCAATCAGCCCCAGCATTTT,few,TRBJ1-5,NA,TRBV7-9
CASSHRRRADYNEQFF,TGCGCCAGCAGCCACCGCCGCAGAGCGGATTACAATGAGCAGTTCTTC,NA,TRBJ2-1,NA,TRBV4-1
CASSPRDTSTIYNEQFF,TGTGCCAGCTCACCACGGGACACTTCAACCATCTACAATGAGCAGTTCTTC,NA,TRBJ2-1,NA,TRBV18
CASSWGEVNEQFF,TGCGCCAGCAGTTGGGGGGAAGTTAATGAGCAGTTCTTC,NA,TRBJ2-1,NA,TRBV5-1
CASSLRGYSHYEQYF,TGTGCCAGCAGTTTGAGGGGTTACAGCCACTACGAGCAGTACTTC,NA,TRBJ2-7,NA,TRBV27
CASSYSGHGNYGYTF,TGTGCCAGCAGTTACTCTGGACACGGGAACTATGGCTACACCTTC,NA,TRBJ1-2,NA,TRBV6-5
CAPPGELFF,TGTGCCCCCCCCGGGGAGCTGTTTTTT,NA,TRBJ2-2,NA,TRBV15
CASSAGGGSYQPQHF,TGTGCCAGCAGCGCCGGGGGGGGCAGCTACCAGCCCCAGCATTTT,NA,TRBJ1-5,NA,TRBV9
CASLQPNYGYTF,TGTGCCAGCTTACAGCCTAACTATGGCTACACCTTC,NA,TRBJ1-2,NA,TRBV27
CASSPRQGAYNEQFF,TGTGCCAGCAGCCCCCGACAGGGGGCCTACAATGAGCAGTTCTTC,once,TRBJ2-1,TRBD1,TRBV9